This T cell receptor (beta chain) was retrieved from a study of T-cell memory formation after mild COVID-19. Overall study context: Clustering of TCRs was largely donor specific. Overall study results and limits: Pre-infection memory showed some responding clones, and this suggested that cross-reactive memory joined. There was a balanced CD4/CD8 profile in clones contracting day 15 to 85, and later expanders leaned CD4+.

V was clipped by 8 bases and J by 4 bases; unmatched bases: 7. The CDR3 covers 13 residues. Germline V gives CDR1 SEHNR, CDR2 FQNEAQ (reference sequence). Each CDR3 protein gets one entry after TCRdb re-called the 5' RACE reads with MiXCR. This table has about 320,000 distinct CDR3 sequences, roughly 13% appearing once. This clonotype was observed a handful of times. Its target is not known. The sample taken for sequencing was PBMCs or a T cell subset sorted from them (not recorded which). The chain has TRBV7-9 and TRBJ2-5; 7 bases match TRBD1. The clonotype originates from a young man who had mild COVID-19 (a few samples of this study predate the infection). Cell type and time point are not known. CDR3 coding DNA: TGTGCCAGCGGAACAGGGGTTGTAGAGACCCAGTACTTC. This sequence encodes CASGTGVVETQYF. The full variable domain, in which reference TRBV7-9 and TRBJ2-5 provide the parts outside the CDR3, is DTGVSQNPRHKITKRGQNVTFRCDPISEHNRLYWYRQTLGQGPEFLTYFQNEAQLEKSRLLSDRFSAERPKGSFSTLEIQRTEQGDSAMYLCASGTGVVETQYFGPGTRLLVL.